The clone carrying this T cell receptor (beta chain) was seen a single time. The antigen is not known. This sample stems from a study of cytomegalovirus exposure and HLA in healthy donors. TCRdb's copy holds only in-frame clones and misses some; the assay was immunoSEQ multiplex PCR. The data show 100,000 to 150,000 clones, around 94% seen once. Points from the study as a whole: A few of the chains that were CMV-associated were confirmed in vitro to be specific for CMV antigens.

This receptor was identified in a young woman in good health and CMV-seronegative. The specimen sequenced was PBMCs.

The CDR3 spells CASSLAGSGELFF. In DNA, the CDR3 is TGTGCCAGCAGTTTAGCGGGGTCGGGGGAGCTGTTTTTT. This sequence joins TRBV7-3 and TRBJ2-2; 8 bases agree with TRBD2. Germline CDR1 is SGHTA and CDR2 is FQGTGA. V dropped 6 bases and J dropped 8; count of bases not matched to a gene: 5. This CDR3 region has 13 residues.